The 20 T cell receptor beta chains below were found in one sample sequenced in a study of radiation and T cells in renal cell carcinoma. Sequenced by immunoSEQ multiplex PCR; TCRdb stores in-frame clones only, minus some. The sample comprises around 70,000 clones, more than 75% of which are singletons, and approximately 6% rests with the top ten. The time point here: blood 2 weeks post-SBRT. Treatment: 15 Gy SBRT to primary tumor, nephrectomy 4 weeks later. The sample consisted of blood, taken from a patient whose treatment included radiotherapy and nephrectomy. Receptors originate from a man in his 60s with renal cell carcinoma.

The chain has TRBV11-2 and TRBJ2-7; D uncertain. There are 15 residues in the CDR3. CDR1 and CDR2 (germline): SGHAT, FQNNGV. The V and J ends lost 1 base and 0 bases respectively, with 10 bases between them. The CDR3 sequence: CASSLALGSSYEQYF. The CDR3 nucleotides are TGTGCCAGCAGCTTAGCCCTGGGCAGCTCCTACGAGCAGTACTTC.

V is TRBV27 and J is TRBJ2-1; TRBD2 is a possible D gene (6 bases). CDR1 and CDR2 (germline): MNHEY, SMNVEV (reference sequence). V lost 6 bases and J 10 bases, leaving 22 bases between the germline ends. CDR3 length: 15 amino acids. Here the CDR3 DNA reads TGTGCCAGCAGCCGACCGGGACTCCGACAATACGAGCAGTTCTTC. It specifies CASSRPGLRQYEQFF.

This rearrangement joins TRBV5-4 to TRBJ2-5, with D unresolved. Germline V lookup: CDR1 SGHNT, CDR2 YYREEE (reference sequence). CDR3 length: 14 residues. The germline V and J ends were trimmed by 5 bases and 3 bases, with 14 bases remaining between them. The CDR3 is CASRLGWSEETQYF. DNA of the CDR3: TGTGCCAGCAGACTGGGATGGTCCGAAGAGACCCAGTACTTC.

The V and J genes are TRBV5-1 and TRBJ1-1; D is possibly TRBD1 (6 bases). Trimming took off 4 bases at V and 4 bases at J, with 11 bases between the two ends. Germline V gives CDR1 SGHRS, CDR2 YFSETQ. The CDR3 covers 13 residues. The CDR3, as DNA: TGCGCCAGCAGCGCAGGAGGGGGCACTGAAGCTTTCTTT. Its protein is CASSAGGGTEAFF.

Here the CDR3 DNA reads TGTGCCAGCAGAGCAACAGGGGGCGAAAATGGCTACACCTTC. Translating gives CASRATGGENGYTF. The chain has TRBV27 and TRBJ1-2, with 9 bases fitting TRBD1. The CDR3 runs to 14 residues. Germline V gives CDR1 MNHEY, CDR2 SMNVEV (reference sequence). Trimming cost V 6 bases and J 6 bases; bases outside gene matches: 8.

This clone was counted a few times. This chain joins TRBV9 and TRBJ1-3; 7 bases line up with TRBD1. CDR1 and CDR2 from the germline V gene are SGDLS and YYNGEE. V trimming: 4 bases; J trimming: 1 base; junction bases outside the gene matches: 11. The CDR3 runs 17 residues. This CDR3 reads CASSKLDRELSGNTIYF. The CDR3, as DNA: TGTGCCAGCAGCAAGCTTGACAGGGAATTGTCTGGAAACACCATATATTTT.

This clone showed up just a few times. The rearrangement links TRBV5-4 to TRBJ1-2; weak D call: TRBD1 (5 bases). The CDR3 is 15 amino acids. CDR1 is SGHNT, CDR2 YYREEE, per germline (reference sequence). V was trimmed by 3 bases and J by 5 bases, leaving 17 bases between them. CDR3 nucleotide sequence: TGTGCCAGCAGCTCCCGGGGCGAGGGGCGTTATGGCTACACCTTC. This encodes CASSSRGEGRYGYTF.

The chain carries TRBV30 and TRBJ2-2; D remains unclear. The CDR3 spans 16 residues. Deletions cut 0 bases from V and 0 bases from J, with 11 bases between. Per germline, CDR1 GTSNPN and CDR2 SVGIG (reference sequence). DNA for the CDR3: TGTGCCTGGAGTGTATTGGCCAGTTCGAACACCGGGGAGCTGTTTTTT. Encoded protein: CAWSVLASSNTGELFF.

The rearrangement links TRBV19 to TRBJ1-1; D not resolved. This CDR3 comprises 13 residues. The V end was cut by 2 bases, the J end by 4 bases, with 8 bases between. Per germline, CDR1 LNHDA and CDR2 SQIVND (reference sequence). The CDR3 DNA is TGTGCCAGTAGTATATTACCCATCACTGAAGCTTTCTTT. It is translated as CASSILPITEAFF.

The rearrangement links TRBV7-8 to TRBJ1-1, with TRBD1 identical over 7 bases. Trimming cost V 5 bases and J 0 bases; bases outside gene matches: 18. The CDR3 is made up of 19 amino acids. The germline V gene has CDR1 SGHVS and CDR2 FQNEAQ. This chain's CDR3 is CASSRRSWTTGSVNTEAFF. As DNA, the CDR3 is TGTGCCAGCAGCCGAAGGTCCTGGACGACAGGGTCGGTGAACACTGAAGCTTTCTTT. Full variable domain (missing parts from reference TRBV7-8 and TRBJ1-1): GAGVSQSPRYKVAKRGQDVALRCDPISGHVSLFWYQQALGQGPEFLTYFQNEAQLDKSGLPSDRFFAERPEGSVSTLKIQRTQQEDSAVYLCASSRRSWTTGSVNTEAFFGQGTRLTVV.

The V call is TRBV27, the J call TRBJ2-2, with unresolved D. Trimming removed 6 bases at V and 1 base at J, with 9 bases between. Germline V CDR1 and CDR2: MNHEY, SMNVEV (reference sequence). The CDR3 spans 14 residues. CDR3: CASSVAWNTGELFF. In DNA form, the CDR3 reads TGTGCCAGCAGCGTGGCATGGAACACCGGGGAGCTGTTTTTT.

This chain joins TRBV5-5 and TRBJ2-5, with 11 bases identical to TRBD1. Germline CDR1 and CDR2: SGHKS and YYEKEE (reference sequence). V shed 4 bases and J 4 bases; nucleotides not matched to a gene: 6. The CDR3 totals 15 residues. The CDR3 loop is CASSLGQGAGETQYF. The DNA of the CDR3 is TGTGCCAGCAGCCTTGGACAGGGGGCTGGAGAGACCCAGTACTTC.

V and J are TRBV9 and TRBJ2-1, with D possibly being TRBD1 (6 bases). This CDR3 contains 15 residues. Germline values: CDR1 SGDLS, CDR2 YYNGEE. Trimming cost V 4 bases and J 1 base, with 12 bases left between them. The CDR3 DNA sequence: TGTGCCAGCAGCCCCAGACAGGAGTCCTACAATGAGCAGTTCTTC. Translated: CASSPRQESYNEQFF.

The chain's CDR3 is CASTRLAGGLSYEQYF. For the CDR3, the DNA is TGTGCCAGCACTAGACTAGCGGGAGGGCTCTCCTACGAGCAGTACTTC. The J gene is TRBJ2-7, the V gene TRBV27, with 14 bases matching TRBD2. Unmatched junction bases numbered 5, after V lost 7 bases and J lost 0 bases. Germline V gene data show CDR1 as MNHEY and CDR2 as SMNVEV (reference sequence). The CDR3 extends over 16 amino acids.

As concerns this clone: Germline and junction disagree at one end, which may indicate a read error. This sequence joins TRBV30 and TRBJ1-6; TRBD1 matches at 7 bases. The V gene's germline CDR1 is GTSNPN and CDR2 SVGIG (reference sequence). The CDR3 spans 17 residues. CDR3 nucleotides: TGTGCCGGGAGGTGGTCGGGACAGAGCTCCTATAATTCACCCCTCCACTTT. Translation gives CAGRWSGQSSYNSPLHF.

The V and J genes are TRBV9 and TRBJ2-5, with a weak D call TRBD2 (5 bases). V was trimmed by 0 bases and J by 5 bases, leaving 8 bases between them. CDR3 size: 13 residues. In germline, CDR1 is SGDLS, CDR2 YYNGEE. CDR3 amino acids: CASSVAGWETQYF. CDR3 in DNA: TGTGCCAGCAGCGTAGCGGGATGGGAGACCCAGTACTTC.

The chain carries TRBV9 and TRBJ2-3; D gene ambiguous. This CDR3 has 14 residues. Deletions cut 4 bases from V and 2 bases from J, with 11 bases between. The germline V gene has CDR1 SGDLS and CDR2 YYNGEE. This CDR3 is CASSPTGYTDTQYF. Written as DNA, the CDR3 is TGTGCCAGCAGCCCAACCGGGTACACAGATACGCAGTATTTT. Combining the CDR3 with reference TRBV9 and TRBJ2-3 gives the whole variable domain DSGVTQTPKHLITATGQRVTLRCSPRSGDLSVYWYQQSLDQGLQFLIQYYNGEERAKGNILERFSAQQFPDLHSELNLSSLELGDSALYFCASSPTGYTDTQYFGPGTRLTVL.

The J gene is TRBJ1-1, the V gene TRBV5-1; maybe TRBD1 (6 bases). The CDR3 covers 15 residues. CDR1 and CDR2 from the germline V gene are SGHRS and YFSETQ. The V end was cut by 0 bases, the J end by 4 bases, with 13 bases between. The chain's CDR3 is CASSLVGASGTEAFF. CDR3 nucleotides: TGCGCCAGCAGCTTGGTGGGGGCCTCGGGCACTGAAGCTTTCTTT.

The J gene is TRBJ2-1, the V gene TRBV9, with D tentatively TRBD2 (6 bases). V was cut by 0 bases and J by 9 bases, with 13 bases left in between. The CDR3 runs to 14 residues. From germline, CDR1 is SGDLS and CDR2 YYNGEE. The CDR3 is CASSVDPSSAEQFF. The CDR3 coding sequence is TGTGCCAGCAGCGTAGACCCCTCTAGCGCTGAGCAGTTCTTC.

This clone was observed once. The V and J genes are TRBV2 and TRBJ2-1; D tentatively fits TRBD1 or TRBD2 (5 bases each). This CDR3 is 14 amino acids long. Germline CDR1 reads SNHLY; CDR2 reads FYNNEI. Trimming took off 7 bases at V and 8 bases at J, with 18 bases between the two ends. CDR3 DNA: TGTGCCAGCACCCTGGGACGGCGTGAGTATGAGCAGTTCTTC. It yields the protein CASTLGRREYEQFF.